This T cell receptor (beta chain) is drawn from a study of T cells in Graves' hyperthyroidism and ophthalmopathy. For the study at large: Peripheral blood was acquired at first diagnosis, ahead of any therapy whatsoever.

Amplified TCR beta CDR3 regions came from RNA transcripts. Using the HTBI primer set, a first-round RT-PCR was run on the TCR CDR3. MiXCR was run by TCRdb on the multiplex PCR reads, yielding one entry per CDR3 protein. There are 500,000 to 600,000 distinct CDR3 sequences in the sample; 16% occur only once, and under 20% lies in the top ten. This clonotype turned up a few times. The antigen is undetermined. The study's findings and limits: Ophthalmopathy was distinguished from stable hyperthyroidism by 13 V-J signatures.

The germline V gene encodes CDR1 MNHNS and CDR2 SASEGT. The CDR3 contains 16 residues. V dropped 6 bases and J dropped 0 bases, with 15 bases sitting between them. Each diagnosis drew on symptoms, thyroxine, TRAb, thyroid ultrasound and orbital computed tomography findings. The sample was blood. The chain carries TRBV6-1 and TRBJ1-5; D call uncertain. The receptor was derived from a woman under 30 with Graves' hyperthyroidism. The CDR3, as DNA: TGTGCCAGCAGCAAACTAAGTCAAGTTAGCAATCAGCCCCAGCATTTT. Translated, it gives CASSKLSQVSNQPQHF.